The 12 T cell receptor beta chains below all came from one sample that was sequenced in a study of blood T cells in healthy people across ages. The use of a sample-barcoded 5' primer and a J-beta primer mix characterized a second PCR of about 6 to 12 cycles. One entry per CDR3 protein results from TCRdb running MiXCR on the 5' RACE reads. Counted here are about 1.6 million distinct CDR3 sequences, around 36% occurring once; the ten biggest clones make up about 10%. Sequencing input: blood. Receptor source: a woman aged 30 to 39 in good health.

This chain uses TRBV11-1 with TRBJ2-3; 13 bases align to TRBD2. The CDR3 is 17 residues long. Losses at the gene ends were 6 bases for V and 3 bases for J; bases not matched to a gene: 9. Germline V gene sequence: CDR1 SGHAT, CDR2 FQDESV (reference sequence). As DNA, the CDR3 is TGTGCCAGCAGACCCGGACTAGCGGGGGCGAAAACAGATACGCAGTATTTT. Amino acid sequence: CASRPGLAGAKTDTQYF.

The rearrangement joins TRBV2 to TRBJ1-2, with 10 positions matching TRBD1. Germline values: CDR1 SNHLY, CDR2 FYNNEI. V was clipped by 6 bases and J by 5 bases; unmatched bases: 3. The CDR3 totals 13 residues. The CDR3 bases are TGTGCCAGCAGGGACAGGGGGGCTTATGGCTACACCTTC. This gives the protein CASRDRGAYGYTF.

This clonotype was seen only a few times. This rearrangement joins TRBV10-3 to TRBJ1-1; possibly TRBD1 for D (5 bases). Looked up from germline, CDR1 is ENHRY and CDR2 is SYGVKD. The CDR3 extends over 13 amino acids. Trimming took off 4 bases at V and 5 bases at J, with 11 bases between the two ends. The CDR3 bases are TGTGCCATCAGTGTTTGGGGGAGGACTGAAGCTTTCTTT. It translates to CAISVWGRTEAFF.

In regard to this clonotype: At one end the junction does not follow the germline gene, possibly because of a read error. The chain joins TRBV11-1 to TRBJ2-7, with a possible D match to TRBD1 (6 bases). Germline values: CDR1 SGHAT, CDR2 FQDESV (reference sequence). This CDR3 has 15 amino acids. The CDR3 region is CVSSFGQLSSYEQYF. In DNA, the CDR3 is TGTGTCAGCAGCTTCGGACAGCTGAGCTCCTACGAGCAGTACTTC.

This clonotype turned up a few times. A read error may produce the germline difference seen at one junction end. This chain links TRBV15 with TRBJ2-3, with 11 bases fitting TRBD2. This CDR3 contains 18 residues. CDR1 is LNHNV, CDR2 YYDKDF, per germline (reference sequence). CDR3 region: CATSIVRLAGQSTDTQYF. The CDR3 DNA reads TGTGCCACTAGCATCGTTCGACTAGCGGGACAGAGCACAGATACGCAGTATTTT.

This chain links TRBV7-9 with TRBJ2-3, with D perhaps matching TRBD2 (6 bases). Deletions cut 5 bases from V and 2 bases from J, with 20 bases between. The CDR3 is made up of 17 amino acids. Germline CDR1 is SEHNR and CDR2 is FQNEAQ (reference sequence). DNA of the CDR3: TGTGCCAGCAGCCTCTCTTCACGGGGGACGGACACAGATACGCAGTATTTT. Translating gives CASSLSSRGTDTDTQYF.

The rearrangement links TRBV29-1 to TRBJ1-2; perhaps TRBD1 as D (5 bases). The CDR3 runs 14 residues. Trimming pared 4 bases from V and 1 base from J, leaving 13 bases between. Germline assignment: CDR1 SQVTM and CDR2 ANQGSEA. CDR3 DNA sequence: TGCAGCGTTGCCATTAGACAGCTTAACTATGGCTACACCTTC. This translates into CSVAIRQLNYGYTF.

The genes are TRBV5-1 and TRBJ2-7, with 10 bases aligning to TRBD2. V was clipped by 4 bases and J by 5 bases; unmatched bases: 12. Per the germline V gene, CDR1 is SGHRS and CDR2 is YFSETQ. The CDR3 sequence is 16 residues long. CDR3 amino acids: CASSPTSGIEGNEQYF. The CDR3 DNA reads as TGCGCCAGCAGCCCTACTAGCGGGATTGAAGGCAACGAGCAGTACTTC.

This clonotype has a handful of counts. The chain joins TRBV30 to TRBJ2-5, with D perhaps matching TRBD1 (6 bases). This CDR3 is 14 amino acids long. The germline V and J ends were trimmed by 1 base and 1 base, with 10 bases remaining between them. CDR1 is GTSNPN and CDR2 is SVGIG in the germline V gene (reference sequence). CDR3 nucleotide sequence: TGTGCCTGGAGTGGGGTGGGGGCCCAAGAGACCCAGTACTTC. Protein: CAWSGVGAQETQYF.

This clonotype was seen at least ten times. V gene TRBV29-1 combines with J gene TRBJ2-5; 13 nucleotides line up with TRBD2. TRBJ2-7 explains the end of the DNA better; the J call may be wrong. The CDR3 has 14 amino acids. Germline-derived CDR1 and CDR2 are SQVTM and ANQGSEA. CDR3 nucleotide sequence: TGCAGCGTAATCGGACTAGCGGGAGTAGACGAGCAGTACTTC. Amino acid sequence: CSVIGLAGVDEQYF.

This clonotype was found many times. This chain links TRBV20-1 with TRBJ2-1; TRBD2 matches at 10 bases. V lost 6 bases, J lost 12 bases, and 14 bases stayed unmatched. The germline gives CDR1 DFQATT, CDR2 SNEGSKA (reference sequence). This CDR3 has 14 amino acids. The CDR3 region has the DNA TGCAGTGCGGTTGGACTAGCGGCACAAATTGGGCAGTTCTTC. It yields the protein CSAVGLAAQIGQFF.

As regards this clonotype: An end of the junction differs from the germline gene, which may be a read error. CDR3 sequence: CANSLGPGGVDTQYF. For the CDR3, the DNA is TGTGCCAACAGTTTAGGGCCAGGGGGGGTAGATACGCAGTATTTT. The chain couples TRBV27 to TRBJ2-3; D possibly matches TRBD1 or TRBD2 (7 bases each). Germline-derived CDR1 and CDR2 are MNHEY and SMNVEV (reference sequence). CDR3 length: 15 residues.